The 30 T cell receptor beta chains in this list originate from one sample, sequenced in a study of cytotoxic CD8 clonotypes in ibrutinib-treated CLL. The protocol was immunoSEQ multiplex PCR, while the TCRdb copy is restricted to in-frame clones and leaves out a portion. The repertoire has some 300,000 clones, 70% to 80% of them found once; the top ten carry about 6.7%. Sequenced material: PBMCs, taken before ibrutinib treatment. The receptor source for this set is a human donor with chronic lymphocytic leukemia.

V and J are TRBV14 and TRBJ2-7; weak D call: TRBD2 (5 bases). This CDR3 is built from 20 residues. Trimming shortened V by 0 bases and J by 4 bases, and 28 bases separated the two germline ends. Germline assignment: CDR1 SGHDN and CDR2 FVKESK. The CDR3 DNA reads as TGTGCCAGCAGCCAAGAAGAAAAGGGAGAGACGCGCGAGAGTATATACGAGCAGTACTTC. Translation: CASSQEEKGETRESIYEQYF.

The table lists this clone with a few counts. This chain joins TRBV19 and TRBJ2-1, with D uncertain. The CDR3 is 13 amino acids. The V end lost 4 bases, the J end lost 3 bases, and 7 bases lay between the germline ends. Germline V CDR1 and CDR2: LNHDA, SQIVND (reference sequence). In DNA form, the CDR3 reads TGTGCCAGTAGTAAGGACCACTACAATGAGCAGTTCTTC. It encodes CASSKDHYNEQFF.

This clone was observed a few times. This rearrangement joins TRBV2 to TRBJ1-5; D perhaps matches TRBD1 (5 bases). The germline V and J ends were trimmed by 9 bases and 4 bases, with 10 bases remaining between them. Germline CDR1 and CDR2: SNHLY and FYNNEI. The CDR3 has 12 amino acids. This CDR3 reads CARGTANQPQHF. For the CDR3, the DNA is TGTGCCAGGGGGACGGCTAATCAGCCCCAGCATTTT.

This chain joins TRBV7-2 and TRBJ1-5, with D perhaps matching TRBD1 (5 bases). The CDR3 extends over 14 amino acids. The V and J ends lost 7 bases and 4 bases respectively, with 14 bases between them. Germline assignment: CDR1 SGHTA and CDR2 FQGNSA. The CDR3 spells CASTAGLANQPQHF. CDR3 sequence (DNA): TGTGCCAGCACGGCAGGGTTGGCAAATCAGCCCCAGCATTTT.

The gene calls are TRBV10-3 and TRBJ2-2, with a possible D match to TRBD2 (7 bases). Deletions cut 0 bases from V and 4 bases from J, with 12 bases between. CDR1 is ENHRY and CDR2 is SYGVKD in the germline V gene. This CDR3 comprises 16 residues. DNA of the CDR3: TGTGCCATCAGTGAGTCTTCGGGGGGCCGCACCGGGGAGCTGTTTTTT. This translates into CAISESSGGRTGELFF.

This clone was seen a few times. This chain links TRBV2 with TRBJ2-7; 7 nucleotides agree with TRBD1. The germline gives CDR1 SNHLY, CDR2 FYNNEI. V shed 4 bases, J shed 3 bases, and the junction held 3 bases outside the gene matches. CDR3 length: 13 amino acids. CDR3 protein: CASSGRQGYEQYF. In nucleotides, the CDR3 is TGTGCCAGCAGTGGAAGACAGGGCTACGAGCAGTACTTC.

The rearrangement uses TRBV5-1 and TRBJ2-7, with TRBD1 as a possible D gene (5 bases). This CDR3 contains 14 residues. Trimming stripped 4 bases from V and 3 bases from J, with 14 bases between. Germline CDR1 reads SGHRS; CDR2 reads YFSETQ. CDR3: CASSRDSPGYEQYF. Written as DNA, the CDR3 is TGCGCCAGCAGCCGTGACAGCCCTGGCTACGAGCAGTACTTC.

The chain combines TRBV19 with TRBJ2-1, with 10 positions matching TRBD2. Germline V gene data show CDR1 as LNHDA and CDR2 as SQIVND (reference sequence). This CDR3 is 15 amino acids long. V dropped 4 bases and J dropped 4; count of bases not matched to a gene: 4. For the CDR3, the DNA is TGTGCCAGTAGTAGATCTAGCGGGAGATACAATGAGCAGTTCTTC. This translates into CASSRSSGRYNEQFF.

V gene TRBV28 combines with J gene TRBJ2-7; tentatively, D is TRBD2 (6 bases). Trimming stripped 5 bases from V and 1 base from J, with 12 bases between. The CDR3 runs to 14 residues. Germline V CDR1 and CDR2: MDHEN, SYDVKM. In nucleotides, the CDR3 is TGTGCCAGCAGTGGGGGACTCCCGTCCTACGAGCAGTACTTC. This gives the protein CASSGGLPSYEQYF.

The chain joins TRBV6-5 to TRBJ2-5, with 10 positions matching TRBD2. Looked up from germline, CDR1 is MNHEY and CDR2 is SVGAGI. The CDR3 runs 16 residues. V lost 3 bases, J lost 3 bases, and 7 bases stayed unmatched. CDR3 DNA: TGTGCCAGCAGTTATACCGCCCTAGCGGGAGAAGAGACCCAGTACTTC. Its translation is CASSYTALAGEETQYF.

A few counts support this clone. This chain uses TRBV9 with TRBJ2-7; no definite D call. The CDR3 is 12 amino acids. V lost 3 bases and J 5 bases, leaving 9 bases between the germline ends. Germline CDR1 and CDR2: SGDLS and YYNGEE. The CDR3 DNA follows: TGTGCCAGCAGCGGGCTCGGCGACGAGCAGTACTTC. The encoded protein is CASSGLGDEQYF.

This clone was observed a few times. This rearrangement joins TRBV13 to TRBJ2-3; D gene uncertain. Germline CDR1 reads PRHDT; CDR2 reads FYEKMQ (reference sequence). The CDR3 contains 12 residues. Trimming left V 10 bases short and J 6 bases short, with 14 bases between. The CDR3 region has the DNA TGTGCCACCACACAATCTTCGGATACGCAGTATTTT. This encodes CATTQSSDTQYF.

The chain combines TRBV7-2 with TRBJ1-1; D is perhaps TRBD1 (6 bases). The CDR3 consists of 17 residues. V lost 5 bases, J lost 0 bases, and 19 bases lay in between. Germline V gives CDR1 SGHTA, CDR2 FQGNSA. The DNA of the CDR3 is TGTGCCAGCAGCGGATCGGACAGAACCATAATGAACACTGAAGCTTTCTTT. It is translated as CASSGSDRTIMNTEAFF.

This clone was observed a handful of times. The rearrangement joins TRBV27 to TRBJ2-7; TRBD1 agrees at 10 bases. Germline loops: CDR1 MNHEY, CDR2 SMNVEV (reference sequence). J gave up 3 bases and V 3 bases, and 5 bases lay outside the gene matches. This CDR3 contains 15 residues. The CDR3 DNA sequence: TGTGCCAGCAGTTTGGTGAGGGACAGGGGCTACGAGCAGTACTTC. As protein: CASSLVRDRGYEQYF.

The rearrangement links TRBV4-1 to TRBJ2-3, with D tentatively TRBD2 (6 bases). This CDR3 spans 16 amino acids. V was pared by 0 bases and J by 6 bases, with 16 bases between. In germline, CDR1 is MGHRA, CDR2 YSYEKL. CDR3 DNA: TGCGCCAGCAGCCAAGAGTGGTTGCCGGGAGATGATACGCAGTATTTT. Encoded protein: CASSQEWLPGDDTQYF.

The chain recombines TRBV6-5 with TRBJ2-7, with 8 bases fitting TRBD1. Germline lookup yields CDR1 MNHEY and CDR2 SVGAGI. The CDR3 extends over 16 amino acids. The trim removed 2 bases at V and 2 bases at J, leaving 8 bases unmatched. The DNA for the CDR3 is TGTGCCAGCAGTTACAGTAGGACAGGGAGTACCTACGAGCAGTACTTC. Translating gives CASSYSRTGSTYEQYF.

The CDR3 sequence is CASGPLGSGSRDEQFF. The CDR3 coding sequence is TGCGCCAGCGGCCCTTTGGGGAGCGGGAGTAGGGATGAGCAGTTCTTC. This sequence joins TRBV10-1 and TRBJ2-1; 8 bases are shared with TRBD2. This CDR3 has 16 residues. V shed 8 bases and J 8 bases; nucleotides not matched to a gene: 17. Germline-derived CDR1 and CDR2 are WNHNN and SYGVQD (reference sequence).

V usage is TRBV28 and J usage is TRBJ1-2; a possible D gene is TRBD1 (6 bases). Trimming left V 5 bases short and J 0 bases short, with 13 bases between. Germline CDR1 and CDR2: MDHEN and SYDVKM. The CDR3 is made up of 15 amino acids. CDR3 region: CASSVQGTSNYGYTF. In DNA, the CDR3 is TGTGCCAGCAGTGTGCAGGGGACCTCTAACTATGGCTACACCTTC.

J is TRBJ2-1 and V is TRBV13; the D gene is possibly TRBD1 (6 bases). This CDR3 has 15 residues. CDR1 is PRHDT, CDR2 FYEKMQ, per germline (reference sequence). Trimming took 3 bases from V and 4 from J, leaving 13 bases between them. Written as DNA, the CDR3 is TGTGCCAGCAGCTTGGTCCAGGGGAAATACAATGAGCAGTTCTTC. It specifies CASSLVQGKYNEQFF. Full variable domain (rest looked up from reference TRBV13 and TRBJ2-1): AAGVIQSPRHLIKEKRETATLKCYPIPRHDTVYWYQQGPGQDPQFLISFYEKMQSDKGSIPDRFSAQQFSDYHSELNMSSLELGDSALYFCASSLVQGKYNEQFFGPGTRLTVL.

This chain uses TRBV20-1 with TRBJ2-1, with D hard to call. The CDR3 consists of 11 residues. Trimming took off 7 bases at V and 2 bases at J, with 6 bases between the two ends. CDR1 is DFQATT and CDR2 is SNEGSKA in the germline V gene (reference sequence). CDR3 region: CSGGTYNEQFF. CDR3 bases: TGCAGTGGCGGTACCTACAATGAGCAGTTCTTC.

This rearrangement joins TRBV19 to TRBJ2-4; 7 bases are shared with TRBD2. The trim removed 10 bases at V and 0 bases at J, leaving 12 bases unmatched. This CDR3 contains 16 residues. The germline V gene encodes CDR1 LNHDA and CDR2 SQIVND (reference sequence). This chain's CDR3 is CATTGWGGPAKNIQYF. For the CDR3, the DNA is TGTGCCACCACAGGTTGGGGAGGGCCAGCCAAAAACATTCAGTACTTC.

A word on this clone: This sample includes further DNA sequences coding for the same CDR3. The CDR3 coding sequence is TGTGCCAGCAGCCCATACAGCAATCAGCCCCAGCATTTT. This codes for CASSPYSNQPQHF. The V call is TRBV27, the J call TRBJ1-5; D is ambiguous. Trimming removed 6 bases from V and 1 base from J, with 7 bases in between. The CDR3 runs to 13 residues. The germline V gene encodes CDR1 MNHEY and CDR2 SMNVEV (reference sequence).

This clone is a singleton in its sample. V and J are TRBV7-2 and TRBJ2-1, with unresolved D. In germline, CDR1 is SGHTA, CDR2 FQGNSA. This CDR3 contains 11 residues. Trimming cost V 7 bases and J 8 bases, with 9 bases left between them. CDR3 loop: CASTILDEQFF. Written as DNA, the CDR3 is TGTGCCAGCACCATACTCGATGAGCAGTTCTTC.

This sequence joins TRBV5-1 and TRBJ1-3, with D possibly being TRBD1 (5 bases). V was trimmed by 0 bases and J by 2 bases, leaving 9 bases between them. The CDR3 sequence is 15 residues long. CDR1 and CDR2 from the germline V gene are SGHRS and YFSETQ. CDR3 sequence (DNA): TGCGCCAGCAGCTTGGCCTCAGGGACTGGAAACACCATATATTTT. This translates into CASSLASGTGNTIYF.

The rearrangement joins TRBV7-9 to TRBJ2-1; TRBD2 matches 9 bases. This CDR3 region has 16 residues. V shed 5 bases and J 1 base; nucleotides not matched to a gene: 6. CDR1 SEHNR and CDR2 FQNEAQ come from the germline V gene (reference sequence). As DNA, the CDR3 is TGTGCCAGCAGCCCTCCAACTAGCGGGTCCTACAATGAGCAGTTCTTC. Translated: CASSPPTSGSYNEQFF.

This chain joins TRBV27 and TRBJ1-1, with a possible D match to TRBD1 (5 bases). From germline, CDR1 is MNHEY and CDR2 SMNVEV (reference sequence). The CDR3 covers 20 residues. The V and J ends lost 6 bases and 0 bases respectively, with 29 bases between them. The CDR3 bases are TGTGCCAGCAGATCATGGGCCGTCGGGGGTGGGTCCCGGTTGAACACTGAAGCTTTCTTT. Amino acids: CASRSWAVGGGSRLNTEAFF.

The J gene is TRBJ2-3, the V gene TRBV4-3; 8 positions agree with TRBD2. CDR3 length: 16 residues. Per the germline V gene, CDR1 is LGHNA and CDR2 is YSLEER. Germline trimming cut 2 bases from V and 5 bases from J; bases unmatched to any gene: 9. CDR3: CASSQPRGGSVDTQYF. The CDR3 DNA sequence: TGCGCCAGCAGCCAACCTCGGGGGGGGAGTGTAGATACGCAGTATTTT.

The chain combines TRBV7-9 with TRBJ2-3; the D is unclear. Trimming took off 2 bases at V and 2 bases at J, with 11 bases between the two ends. Germline V lookup: CDR1 SEHNR, CDR2 FQNEAQ (reference sequence). The CDR3 is 15 residues long. The CDR3 spells CASSLSAAPTDTQYF. CDR3 nucleotides: TGTGCCAGCAGCTTAAGCGCAGCTCCCACAGATACGCAGTATTTT. Complete variable domain (other parts from reference TRBV7-9 and TRBJ2-3): DTGVSQNPRHKITKRGQNVTFRCDPISEHNRLYWYRQTLGQGPEFLTYFQNEAQLEKSRLLSDRFSAERPKGSFSTLEIQRTEQGDSAMYLCASSLSAAPTDTQYFGPGTRLTVL.

This chain uses TRBV27 with TRBJ2-7; D uncertain. CDR1 and CDR2 (germline): MNHEY, SMNVEV (reference sequence). CDR3 size: 12 residues. The V end lost 4 bases, the J end lost 2 bases, and 6 bases lay between the germline ends. In nucleotides, the CDR3 is TGTGCCAGCAGTTCTGAAACCTACGAGCAGTACTTC. Protein: CASSSETYEQYF.

J is TRBJ2-5 and V is TRBV6-1, with TRBD1 matching over 7 bases. V was clipped by 5 bases and J by 5 bases; unmatched bases: 5. CDR1 MNHNS and CDR2 SASEGT come from the germline V gene. The CDR3 is 13 residues long. CDR3 loop: CASSKTGTETQYF. The CDR3 DNA reads TGTGCCAGCAGTAAGACAGGGACCGAGACCCAGTACTTC.